These 5 T cell receptor beta chains share one sample of origin, sequenced in a study of blood T cell repertoires in COVID-19. The data were produced by immunoSEQ multiplex PCR, yet TCRdb's version contains in-frame clones alone and is incomplete. This sample has about 140,000 clones, with 65% to 80% found just once. The sequenced sample consisted of peripheral blood. These receptors were collected from a man in his sixties with acute or convalescent COVID-19.

CDR3 in DNA: TGTGCCAGCAACCCCACGGGGGAGCGGGGGTCACCCCTCCACTTT. This translates into CASNPTGERGSPLHF. V usage is TRBV7-2 and J usage is TRBJ1-6; possible D gene TRBD1, 5 bases. Germline lookup yields CDR1 SGHTA and CDR2 FQGNSA. Trimming removed 7 bases at V and 10 bases at J, with 20 bases between. This CDR3 is built from 15 residues.

The rearrangement links TRBV14 to TRBJ1-6; unclear D gene. The CDR3 runs to 13 residues. V lost 4 bases and J 7 bases, leaving 8 bases between the germline ends. Germline V lookup: CDR1 SGHDN, CDR2 FVKESK. In DNA, the CDR3 is TGTGCCAGCAGCCCTGCCCTAAATTCACCCCTCCACTTT. Translating gives CASSPALNSPLHF.

This clone was counted only a few times. This chain joins TRBV21-1 and TRBJ2-1; the table's D call, TRBD2, was not checked against the DNA. TRBV21-1 is described as a pseudogene. The CDR3 extends over 19 amino acids. The CDR3 DNA is TGTGCCAGCGGTAGAAATAGCGGGAGTTCGTTGGGCTCCTACAATGAGCAGTTCTTC. This gives the protein CASGRNSGSSLGSYNEQFF.

The chain is built from TRBV6-1 and TRBJ1-5; D is perhaps TRBD1 (6 bases). The CDR3 length is 14 residues. Trimming removed 1 base from V and 4 bases from J, with 8 bases in between. Germline CDR1 reads MNHNS; CDR2 reads SASEGT. The CDR3 protein is CASSEGQANQPQHF. CDR3 coding DNA: TGTGCCAGCAGTGAAGGACAGGCGAATCAGCCCCAGCATTTT.

The chain couples TRBV24-1 to TRBJ2-2; 8 bases match TRBD1. CDR3 size: 16 residues. With 5 bases clipped from V and 7 bases from J, the junction kept 11 bases outside the gene matches. Per germline, CDR1 KGHDR and CDR2 SFDVKD. CDR3 bases: TGTGCCACCAGTGGGCCGGCAGGGGGCGCGGGCGGGGAGCTGTTTTTT. Protein sequence: CATSGPAGGAGGELFF.